This T cell receptor (beta chain) was obtained from a study of identical twins. Findings and limits, study-wide: Monozygotic twins shared more out-of-frame TCR alpha than recombination models predicted.

The sample holds many counts of this clonotype. Its matching antigen is unknown. The CDR3 has 14 residues. From germline, CDR1 is LGHDT and CDR2 YNNKEL (reference sequence). V was clipped by 4 bases and J by 1 base, with 8 bases between them. TCRdb independently ran MiXCR on the 5' RACE reads; one entry per CDR3 protein. The table records more than 650,000 distinct CDR3 sequences, around 6% of them present only once. Healthy Caucasians supplied all donations. This sequence originates from a man between 18 and 29 years old in good health. The specimen was naive T cells sorted from blood. The rearrangement uses TRBV3-1 and TRBJ1-5; D ambiguous. CDR3 DNA sequence: TGTGCCAGCAGCCGGGCCGTCAGCAATCAGCCCCAGCATTTT. It translates to CASSRAVSNQPQHF.